What follows are 2 T cell receptor beta chains derived from one specimen sequenced in a study of immune evolution from preneoplasia to lung adenocarcinoma. The table came from immunoSEQ multiplex PCR; TCRdb's copy has only in-frame clones and leaves some out. Among 9,000 to 10,000 clones listed, approximately 90% were seen once. Material for sequencing was FFPE invasive lung adenocarcinoma tissue. The origin of the receptors is a person aged 65-85 years with invasive lung adenocarcinoma. Some clones in this sample may be carry-over from other donors' samples.

This clone was seen more than once but under ten times. The chain links TRBV6-1 to TRBJ1-5; D possibly corresponds to TRBD1 (5 bases). V was clipped by 1 base and J by 6 bases, with 16 bases between them. Germline assignment: CDR1 MNHNS and CDR2 SASEGT. The CDR3 consists of 16 residues. The CDR3, as DNA: TGTGCCAGCAGTGAAGGGGCGGGACGGTGGGGTCAGCCCCAGCATTTT. Translation: CASSEGAGRWGQPQHF.

This clone was counted a single time. This rearrangement joins TRBV6-1 to TRBJ1-5; possible D gene TRBD1, 6 bases. The CDR3 runs to 13 residues. The germline CDR1 and CDR2 sequences are MNHNS and SASEGT. The ends were cut back, 6 bases at V and 5 bases at J, with 11 bases in the middle. The CDR3 loop reads CASRDSPDQPQHF. In nucleotides, the CDR3 is TGTGCCAGCAGGGACAGTCCTGATCAGCCCCAGCATTTT.